Listed below are T cell receptor beta chains from one sample, sequenced in a study of PD-L1 blockade in urothelial cancer. Method: immunoSEQ multiplex PCR; TCRdb's copy keeps in-frame clones and lacks some. This table holds 20,000 to 25,000 clones, around 88% found once. The sequencing used PBMCs, collected around atezolizumab (anti-PD-L1) treatment. The receptors derive from a man aged 50-59 years with urothelial cancer. Both conserved end residues are part of each CDR3. Each record gives: clone size, D gene, J gene, V gene, CDR3 DNA, CDR3 protein. A D gene is named only where the DNA matches it firmly. Where a row states a size, it is once, few, many or the class of an expanded clone; other rows omit it.

clone_size: once; d_call: -; j_call: TRBJ2-1; v_call: TRBV5-1; cdr3_nt: TGCGCCAGCAGCTTACCAGGGAATGAGCAGTTCTTC; cdr3_aa: CASSLPGNEQFF
clone_size: -; d_call: -; j_call: TRBJ2-3; v_call: TRBV7-3; cdr3_nt: TGTGCCAGCAGCCCAAACCGGGGCGGTAAAGGGGGGGTCGCGTATTTT; cdr3_aa: CASSPNRGGKGGVAYF
clone_size: -; d_call: TRBD1; j_call: TRBJ2-7; v_call: TRBV9; cdr3_nt: TGTGCCAGCAGCGTAGCCGGACAGGGACCCCCTTACGAGCAGTACTTC; cdr3_aa: CASSVAGQGPPYEQYF
clone_size: -; d_call: -; j_call: TRBJ2-7; v_call: TRBV27; cdr3_nt: TGTGCCGCAGGGGTGAGGTCCTACGAGCAGTACTTC; cdr3_aa: CAAGVRSYEQYF
clone_size: -; d_call: -; j_call: TRBJ1-2; v_call: TRBV18; cdr3_nt: TGTGCCAGCTCACCACTGTCAGGGGCGGAAGGCTACACCTTC; cdr3_aa: CASSPLSGAEGYTF
clone_size: -; d_call: TRBD1; j_call: TRBJ2-2; v_call: TRBV2; cdr3_nt: TGTGCCAGCGGAGGACAGGGCGGGGAGCTGTTTTTT; cdr3_aa: CASGGQGGELFF
clone_size: -; d_call: TRBD2; j_call: TRBJ2-1; v_call: TRBV11-2; cdr3_nt: TGTGCCAGCAGCTTAGGCGCGGGGGGCTCCTACAATGAGCAGTTCTTC; cdr3_aa: CASSLGAGGSYNEQFF
clone_size: -; d_call: TRBD1; j_call: TRBJ1-5; v_call: TRBV7-6; cdr3_nt: TGTGCCAGCAGCTCTAATCCAGGGACAGGGCACTTGGATCAGCCCCAGCATTTT; cdr3_aa: CASSSNPGTGHLDQPQHF
clone_size: -; d_call: -; j_call: TRBJ2-7; v_call: TRBV5-4; cdr3_nt: TGTGCCAGCAGCTTGGGCAGGGGTGAGCACGAGCAGTACTTC; cdr3_aa: CASSLGRGEHEQYF
clone_size: -; d_call: TRBD1; j_call: TRBJ1-1; v_call: TRBV30; cdr3_nt: TGTGCCTGGGACAGGGGAAGTACTGAAGCTTTCTTT; cdr3_aa: CAWDRGSTEAFF
clone_size: few; d_call: TRBD1; j_call: TRBJ1-5; v_call: TRBV6-1; cdr3_nt: TGTGCCAGCAGCCACAGGGGAGGCAATCAGCCCCAGCATTTT; cdr3_aa: CASSHRGGNQPQHF
clone_size: -; d_call: TRBD1; j_call: TRBJ1-5; v_call: TRBV2; cdr3_nt: TGTGCCAGCAGTGATGGACAGGGATGGCATCAGCCCCAGCATTTT; cdr3_aa: CASSDGQGWHQPQHF
clone_size: -; d_call: TRBD1; j_call: TRBJ1-4; v_call: TRBV2; cdr3_nt: TGTGCCAGCAGCAGACAGGGGGTTTCTAATGAAAAACTGTTTTTT; cdr3_aa: CASSRQGVSNEKLFF
clone_size: few; d_call: -; j_call: TRBJ2-3; v_call: TRBV2; cdr3_nt: TGTGCCAGCAGTGAACCTTTCACAGATACGCAGTATTTT; cdr3_aa: CASSEPFTDTQYF
clone_size: -; d_call: -; j_call: TRBJ2-7; v_call: TRBV25-1; cdr3_nt: TGTGCCAGCAGCGCCGGGACAATCGCTTTATCCTTC; cdr3_aa: CASSAGTIALSF
clone_size: -; d_call: -; j_call: TRBJ1-1; v_call: TRBV6-5; cdr3_nt: TGTGCCAGCAGTCGATCGACAGGCCCGAACACTGAAGCTTTCTTT; cdr3_aa: CASSRSTGPNTEAFF
clone_size: -; d_call: TRBD1; j_call: TRBJ2-5; v_call: TRBV7-2; cdr3_nt: TGTGCCAGCAGCTTAGGCCTCGGACAGGGGTTATTGGAGACCCAGTACTTC; cdr3_aa: CASSLGLGQGLLETQYF
clone_size: -; d_call: TRBD2; j_call: TRBJ2-1; v_call: TRBV6-5; cdr3_nt: TGTGCCAGCAGTTACAGGGACTACCCCTCCTACAATGAGCAGTTCTTC; cdr3_aa: CASSYRDYPSYNEQFF
clone_size: -; d_call: -; j_call: TRBJ2-5; v_call: TRBV7-9; cdr3_nt: TGTGCCAGCAGCTTCGACAGAGGCCAAGAGACCCAGTACTTC; cdr3_aa: CASSFDRGQETQYF
clone_size: once; d_call: -; j_call: TRBJ2-6; v_call: TRBV5-4; cdr3_nt: TGTGCCAGCAGAGAAGGACAGCACTCTGGGGCCAACGTCCTGACTTTC; cdr3_aa: CASREGQHSGANVLTF
clone_size: once; d_call: -; j_call: TRBJ1-1; v_call: TRBV11-2; cdr3_nt: TGTGCCAGCAGCTTACCCCTCCTTACTGAAGCTTTCTTT; cdr3_aa: CASSLPLLTEAFF
clone_size: few; d_call: TRBD2; j_call: TRBJ2-3; v_call: TRBV6-6; cdr3_nt: TGTGCCACCCAACGGGGTACTAGCGCCCAAACAGATACGCAGTATTTT; cdr3_aa: CATQRGTSAQTDTQYF
clone_size: -; d_call: TRBD2; j_call: TRBJ2-5; v_call: TRBV5-1; cdr3_nt: TGCGCCAGCAGCCCCCTACTAGCGGGGGAAGAGACCCAGTACTTC; cdr3_aa: CASSPLLAGEETQYF
clone_size: once; d_call: TRBD1; j_call: TRBJ2-7; v_call: TRBV9; cdr3_nt: TGTGCCAGCAGCCAGCGGGGACAGGGGGACTACGAGCAGTACTTC; cdr3_aa: CASSQRGQGDYEQYF
clone_size: -; d_call: TRBD2; j_call: TRBJ2-7; v_call: TRBV5-1; cdr3_nt: TGCGCCAGCAGCTCCCCAGGCGGGAGTGGGGAGCAGTACTTC; cdr3_aa: CASSSPGGSGEQYF
clone_size: -; d_call: -; j_call: TRBJ2-2; v_call: TRBV18; cdr3_nt: TGTGCCAGCTCAGACACAGGGCTAGGCACCGGGGAGCTGTTTTTT; cdr3_aa: CASSDTGLGTGELFF
clone_size: -; d_call: -; j_call: TRBJ2-3; v_call: TRBV6-5; cdr3_nt: TGTGCCAGCAGTTACTCGAGGGGAGGCCCTTTGGATACGCAGTATTTT; cdr3_aa: CASSYSRGGPLDTQYF